This TCR beta chain was identified during a study of shared clonotypes between healthy human individuals. The germline V gene encodes CDR1 SGHRS and CDR2 YFSETQ. This CDR3 is 14 amino acids long. Trimming cost V 3 bases and J 5 bases; bases outside gene matches: 6. The data were produced by immunoSEQ multiplex PCR, yet TCRdb's version contains in-frame clones alone and is incomplete. The sample contains around 2,100,000 clones, about 95% of which appear only once. The naive CD8 fraction comprised CD45RO-negative cells positively selected for CCR7 and excluded terminally differentiated effector memory CD45RA+ cells.

The sample comprised naive CD8+ T cells sorted from blood. V and J are TRBV5-1 and TRBJ2-7; 9 positions agree with TRBD1. This sequence was found in a man aged 18 to 29 in good health. The CDR3 region is CASSWGQGLNEQYF. CDR3 nucleotides: TGCGCCAGCAGCTGGGGACAGGGATTAAACGAGCAGTACTTC.